Following are 11 T cell receptor beta chains from one sample sequenced in a study of T-cell reconstitution after alpha-beta-depleted transplantation in children (dated by TCRdb to 2016 to 2018). The receptor library was made with PCR. TCRdb lists the instrument as Illumina HiSeq 2500. TCR libraries were prepared with molecular barcoding, using unique molecular identifiers to normalize TCRbeta repertoire quantification. The public sequencing data were trimmed at Q25 with fastp and processed into clonotypes with MiXCR by TCRdb, which kept only in-frame beta chains. Every CDR3 protein is listed once, alongside the most common genes and DNA of its rows. Present in this sample are 100,000 or so distinct CDR3 sequences, 20% to 25% of which were seen just once. Of the sample, around a fifth is held by the ten largest clones. Sample treatment or condition, as interpreted from the label and publication: allogeneic hematopoietic cell transplantation with graft depleted of TCRalphabeta T cells and CD19 B cells.

The sequenced sample was PBMCs, obtained before TCRalphabeta/CD19-depleted stem cell transplant. These receptor sequences come from a boy between 2 and 10 years old with acute lymphoblastic leukemia, due to receive a stem cell transplant.

The V call is TRBV9, the J call TRBJ2-7, with TRBD2 matching 9 bases. V was clipped by 4 bases and J by 3 bases; unmatched bases: 8. CDR1 is SGDLS, CDR2 YYNGEE, per germline. This CDR3 has 15 amino acids. The CDR3 spells CASSPRLAEIYEQYF. The CDR3 DNA reads TGTGCCAGCAGCCCCCGACTAGCGGAGATCTACGAGCAGTACTTC. Drawing the rest from reference TRBV9 and TRBJ2-7, the complete variable domain is DSGVTQTPKHLITATGQRVTLRCSPRSGDLSVYWYQQSLDQGLQFLIQYYNGEERAKGNILERFSAQQFPDLHSELNLSSLELGDSALYFCASSPRLAEIYEQYFGPGTRLTVT.

In this sample, this clonotype turned up a few times. The chain employs TRBV18 and TRBJ1-2, with 8 bases fitting TRBD1. In germline, CDR1 is KGHSH, CDR2 LQKENI. Germline trimming cut 1 base from V and 6 bases from J; bases unmatched to any gene: 7. This CDR3 contains 15 residues. In DNA form, the CDR3 reads TGTGCCAGCTCACCACAATCAGGGGGCGTTGATGGCTACACCTTC. This translates into CASSPQSGGVDGYTF. Drawing the rest from reference TRBV18 and TRBJ1-2, the complete variable domain is NAGVMQNPRHLVRRRGQEARLRCSPMKGHSHVYWYRQLPEEGLKFMVYLQKENIIDESGMPKERFSAEFPKEGPSILRIQQVVRGDSAAYFCASSPQSGGVDGYTFGSGTRLTVV.

The V gene is TRBV24-1, the J gene TRBJ1-2, with D maybe TRBD1 (5 bases). Between the trimmed V and J ends, which lost 3 bases and 3 bases, there was a span of 16 bases. The CDR3 is made up of 16 amino acids. Looked up from germline, CDR1 is KGHDR and CDR2 is SFDVKD. CDR3 region: CATSDGDSTEDYGYTF. CDR3 DNA: TGTGCCACCAGTGATGGTGACAGCACAGAGGACTATGGCTACACCTTC.

The chain joins TRBV11-2 to TRBJ2-3, with D possibly TRBD2 on 5 matching bases. The CDR3 consists of 14 residues. In germline, CDR1 is SGHAT, CDR2 FQNNGV. Trimming pared 1 base from V and 6 bases from J, leaving 11 bases between. The DNA for the CDR3 is TGTGCCAGCAGCTTAGCGAGGGCATGGGATACGCAGTATTTT. This gives the protein CASSLARAWDTQYF.

This chain uses TRBV7-2 with TRBJ2-2; TRBD2 is a possible D gene (5 bases). The CDR3 sequence is 16 residues long. The V end was cut by 5 bases, the J end by 8 bases, with 21 bases between. Per germline, CDR1 SGHTA and CDR2 FQGNSA. This CDR3 is CASSPERVGVTGELFF. CDR3 in DNA: TGTGCCAGCAGCCCTGAGAGGGTCGGAGTAACGGGGGAGCTGTTTTTT. Based on the CDR3 plus reference TRBV7-2 and TRBJ2-2, the full variable domain is GAGVSQSPSNKVTEKGKDVELRCDPISGHTALYWYRQSLGQGLEFLIYFQGNSAPDKSGLPSDRFSAERTGGSVSTLTIQRTQQEDSAVYLCASSPERVGVTGELFFGEGSRLTVL.

The rearrangement uses TRBV2 and TRBJ1-1, with 9 bases fitting TRBD1. V was pared by 9 bases and J by 3 bases, with 5 bases of the junction left unmatched. CDR1 SNHLY and CDR2 FYNNEI come from the germline V gene. CDR3 size: 13 residues. Here the CDR3 reads CARGQGEDTEAFF. The CDR3 bases are TGTGCCAGGGGACAGGGTGAGGACACTGAAGCTTTCTTT.

The chain uses TRBV12-3 or TRBV12-4 and TRBJ1-6; D call uncertain. V was shortened by 3 bases and J by 0 bases, with 6 bases between the two germline ends. The CDR3 is made up of 15 amino acids. This chain's CDR3 is CASSFQSSYNSPLHF. As DNA, the CDR3 is TGTGCCAGCAGTTTTCAGAGCTCCTATAATTCACCCCTCCACTTT.

This clonotype was detected a few times. The chain employs TRBV29-1 and TRBJ2-3; 7 positions match TRBD1. Germline V gene lookup returns CDR1 SQVTM and CDR2 ANQGSEA. J gave up 3 bases and V 5 bases, and 8 bases lay outside the gene matches. CDR3 length: 14 amino acids. The CDR3 DNA reads TGCAGCGTTCGGGAAGGGGGCGGAACAGATACGCAGTATTTT. It encodes CSVREGGGTDTQYF.

Concerning this clonotype itself: This may come from a read error, since a much larger clone is one base off. The chain uses TRBV10-3 and TRBJ2-5, with 12 positions matching TRBD2. V lost 7 bases and J lost 5; bases outside the gene matches: 5. Looked up from germline, CDR1 is ENHRY and CDR2 is SYGVKD. The CDR3 contains 14 residues. The CDR3 coding sequence is TGTGCCATCAACCCTCTAGCGGGAGGGGAGACCCAGTACTTC. Translating it yields CAINPLAGGETQYF.

This clonotype came up a few times. The genes are TRBV7-2 and TRBJ2-6; D gene unclear. This CDR3 region has 15 residues. Trimming took off 1 base at V and 5 bases at J, with 9 bases between the two ends. The germline CDR1 and CDR2 sequences are SGHTA and FQGNSA. DNA for the CDR3: TGTGCCAGCAGCTTAGAGGGTGGGAGGGCCAACGTCCTGACTTTC. Its protein is CASSLEGGRANVLTF.

V is TRBV7-2 and J is TRBJ2-3, with 7 bases fitting TRBD2. With V trimmed by 3 bases and J by 3 bases, 6 bases remained unmatched. CDR3 length equals 15 residues. Germline CDR1 SGHTA, CDR2 FQGNSA. DNA of the CDR3: TGTGCCAGCAGCTTTGCGGGACTAATGACAGATACGCAGTATTTT. It specifies CASSFAGLMTDTQYF.